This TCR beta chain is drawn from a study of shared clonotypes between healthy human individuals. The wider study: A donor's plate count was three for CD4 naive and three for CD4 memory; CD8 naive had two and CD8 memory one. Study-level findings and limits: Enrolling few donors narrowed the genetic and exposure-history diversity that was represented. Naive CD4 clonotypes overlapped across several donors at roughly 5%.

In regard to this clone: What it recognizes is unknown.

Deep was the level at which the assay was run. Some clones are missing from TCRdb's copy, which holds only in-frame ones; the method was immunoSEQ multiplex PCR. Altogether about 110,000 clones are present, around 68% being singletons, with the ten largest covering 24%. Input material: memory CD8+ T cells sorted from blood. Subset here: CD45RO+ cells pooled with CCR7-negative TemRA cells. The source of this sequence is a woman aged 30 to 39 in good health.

CDR3 DNA sequence: TGTGCCAGCTCACCAAACTTCAAAAGCTCCTACGAGCAGTACTTC. Translation: CASSPNFKSSYEQYF. V and J are TRBV18 and TRBJ2-7; D is ambiguous. V was cut by 2 bases and J by 0 bases, with 11 bases left in between. The germline gives CDR1 KGHSH, CDR2 LQKENI. This CDR3 has 15 residues.